A selection of T cell receptor beta chains follows, all from one sample in a study of shared clonotypes between healthy human individuals. TCRdb's copy holds only in-frame clones and misses some; the assay was immunoSEQ multiplex PCR. The sample contains 530,000 or so clones, about 80% of which appear only once. Sequenced input: PBMCs. The receptor set was obtained from a woman aged 35 to 49 in good health. Some clones in this sample may be carry-over from other donors' samples. CDR3s include the opening cysteine and the closing phenylalanine or tryptophan. Fields, in order: V gene, D gene, clone size, J gene, CDR3 DNA, CDR3 protein. A D gene is named only where the DNA matches it firmly. Clone size is shown for a subset of rows, as once, few, many or a class of expanded clone.

TRBV6-1,.,.,TRBJ2-5,TGTGCCAGCAGTGAAAGGGTCGGGGGGCCCAGTACCCAGTACTTC,CASSERVGGPSTQYF
TRBV4-3,TRBD2,once,TRBJ2-7,TGCGCCAGCAGCCAAGATGGGGGGGGACTAGCGGGAGCCTACGAGCAGTACTTC,CASSQDGGGLAGAYEQYF
TRBV28,.,once,TRBJ1-4,TGTGCCAGCAGCCGGGGGGAACTTTATGAAAAACTGTTTTTT,CASSRGELYEKLFF
TRBV19,.,.,TRBJ1-4,TGTGCCAGTACCATCGGTCTGGAGGGTGAAAAACTGTTTTTT,CASTIGLEGEKLFF
TRBV5-1,TRBD2,.,TRBJ2-3,TGCGCCAGCAGCTTGGGGGGACTAGCGGCTAGCACAGATACGCAGTATTTT,CASSLGGLAASTDTQYF
TRBV4-1,.,.,TRBJ2-7,TGCGCCAGCAGCCAACCAGAAAACTACGAGCAGTACTTC,CASSQPENYEQYF
TRBV30,TRBD2,.,TRBJ2-1,TGTGCCTGGAGTGCAGGACTAGCGGGGGGAACAAAGCAGTTCTTC,CAWSAGLAGGTKQFF
TRBV18,TRBD1,.,TRBJ1-3,TGTGCCAGCTCACCCCGGACAGGGCCAGGAAACACCATATATTTT,CASSPRTGPGNTIYF
TRBV28,.,.,TRBJ1-3,TGTGCCAGCAGTTTTACAGGTGGAAACACCATATATTTT,CASSFTGGNTIYF
TRBV28,.,.,TRBJ2-7,TGTGCCAGCAGTTTCGGGCTAGCAGCCTACGAGCAGTACTTC,CASSFGLAAYEQYF
TRBV10-2,.,.,TRBJ2-7,TGCGCCAGCAGTAGGAGCACACCGGCGGGGTACGAGCAGTACTTC,CASSRSTPAGYEQYF
TRBV9,.,few,TRBJ1-1,TGTGCCAGCAGCGTATATCAGGGACGGAACACTGAAGCTTTCTTT,CASSVYQGRNTEAFF
TRBV2,TRBD2,.,TRBJ2-5,TGTGCCAGCGGAGTAGCGGGAACAAAAAGGGAGACCCAGTACTTC,CASGVAGTKRETQYF
TRBV4-3,.,few,TRBJ2-2,TGCGCCAGCAGCCAAGCTCCGAGTGGGCTCCTTAGCGGGGAGCTGTTTTTT,CASSQAPSGLLSGELFF
TRBV14,.,.,TRBJ1-2,TGTGCCAGCAGCCAAGGCGGAGGAGAGTACTATGGCTACACCTTC,CASSQGGGEYYGYTF
TRBV6-1,.,.,TRBJ2-5,TGTGCCAGCAGACTTGTAGCAGCAAGTGAGACCCAGTACTTC,CASRLVAASETQYF
TRBV5-1,.,.,TRBJ2-2,TGCGCCAGCAGCTTCCAGGGAGGAACCGGGGAGCTGTTTTTT,CASSFQGGTGELFF
TRBV18,.,.,TRBJ1-1,TGTGCCAGCTCACCACTTTTCTTTCGCGGGGGGCTGGACACTGAAGCTTTCTTT,CASSPLFFRGGLDTEAFF
TRBV30,.,once,TRBJ1-2,TGTGCCTGGAGTGTAGGGGGGTACTATGGCTACACCTTC,CAWSVGGYYGYTF
TRBV6-6,.,.,TRBJ2-7,TGTGCCAGCACCCGGGACAACACCTACGAGCAGTACTTC,CASTRDNTYEQYF
TRBV28,.,.,TRBJ2-7,TGTGCCAGCACAAGGCAGTACGAGCAGTACTTC,CASTRQYEQYF
TRBV5-5,.,.,TRBJ2-1,TGTGCCAGCAAACTGGACTTAAGCTCCTACAATGAGCAGTTCTTC,CASKLDLSSYNEQFF
TRBV4-1,TRBD1,.,TRBJ1-5,TGCGCCAGCAGCCAAGTTGGACAGGGGGATAGCAATCAGCCCCAGCATTTT,CASSQVGQGDSNQPQHF
TRBV10-1,TRBD2,.,TRBJ2-1,TGCGCCAGCAGTGTTCGCGGGAGGCCCTACAATGAGCAGTTCTTC,CASSVRGRPYNEQFF
TRBV28,.,.,TRBJ2-5,TGTGCCAGCAGATTGACTCTGGGTGGAGAGACCCAGTACTTC,CASRLTLGGETQYF
TRBV7-2,TRBD1,.,TRBJ2-7,TGTGCCAGCAGCCTCCACGACAGGGGGCTGGACGAGCAGTACTTC,CASSLHDRGLDEQYF
TRBV29-1,.,.,TRBJ2-3,TGCAGCGCCGGCAGGGACGAGGTGTATACGCAGTATTTT,CSAGRDEVYTQYF
TRBV5-1,TRBD2,few,TRBJ2-5,TGCGCCAGCAGCTTGCGTCCTAGCGGGGACCAAGAGACCCAGTACTTC,CASSLRPSGDQETQYF
TRBV6-1,TRBD2,.,TRBJ2-7,TGTGCCAGCAGTGACACTAGCGGGAGTGCGGAATACGAGCAGTACTTC,CASSDTSGSAEYEQYF
TRBV10-2,TRBD1,.,TRBJ1-1,TGCGCCAGCGGGAAATGGACAGGCTGGGGTACTGAAGCTTTCTTT,CASGKWTGWGTEAFF
TRBV6-5,.,.,TRBJ1-1,TGTGCCAGCAAAGGGGGGGGCACCAACACTGAAGCTTTCTTT,CASKGGGTNTEAFF
TRBV7-6,.,.,TRBJ2-2,TGTGCCAGCAGCTCCCCTTCTAGGACCGGGGAGCTGTTTTTT,CASSSPSRTGELFF
TRBV28,.,.,TRBJ1-2,TGTGCCAGCAGTTTTAGGGACTATGGCTACACCTTC,CASSFRDYGYTF
TRBV2,.,.,TRBJ2-3,TGTGCCAGCAGTTACAGGTTTAGCACAGATACGCAGTATTTT,CASSYRFSTDTQYF
TRBV10-3,.,.,TRBJ2-2,TGTGCCATCAGTGAATTGGGGGCCGGGGAGCTGTTTTTT,CAISELGAGELFF
TRBV6-5,.,.,TRBJ1-5,TGTGCCAGCAGAGGGACGGAGATTGACCCCCAGCATTTT,CASRGTEIDPQHF
TRBV5-1,.,many,TRBJ1-1,TGCGCCAGCAGCTTGGGCGGAATGAACACTGAAGCTTTCTTT,CASSLGGMNTEAFF
TRBV6-5,.,.,TRBJ1-5,TGTGCCAGCAGAGAAGCAGGATTTAATCAGCCCCAGCATTTT,CASREAGFNQPQHF
TRBV7-3,.,few,TRBJ2-3,TGTGCCAGCAGCTTAGAGGGGAGAGGTGGCACAGATACGCAGTATTTT,CASSLEGRGGTDTQYF
TRBV7-7,TRBD1,.,TRBJ2-3,TGTGCTAGCAGCTTAGGGACAGGGCCAGATACGCAGTATTTT,CASSLGTGPDTQYF
TRBV2,.,.,TRBJ2-5,TGTGCCAGCAGTGTGGGAGAGACCCAGTACTTC,CASSVGETQYF